This T cell receptor beta chain was retrieved from a study of blood T cell repertoires in COVID-19. For the study at large: Sites across the United States, Italy and Spain contributed samples from acute and convalescent COVID-19. The analysed material was cDNA or gDNA that came from T cells, B-cell-depleted T cells, or PBMCs.

Trimming removed 0 bases at V and 4 bases at J, with 13 bases between. The CDR3 is 15 amino acids. The germline V gene has CDR1 SGHTA and CDR2 FQGNSA. In the authors' methods: Estimation of nucleated cell counts relied on the amplification of reference gene primers. Only in-frame clones appear in the TCRdb table, and some are missing; sequencing was by immunoSEQ multiplex PCR. V, J and clone size are those of that table, while D and trimming were read from the DNA. Of more than 75,000 clones listed, less than 90% are singletons. This TCR came from a man at least 80 years old with active or convalescent COVID-19. Input material: peripheral blood. The chain combines TRBV7-2 with TRBJ2-7, with D tentatively TRBD1 (5 bases). The CDR3 loop is CASSLAQGIGYEQYF. CDR3 nucleotides: TGTGCCAGCAGCTTAGCCCAGGGTATAGGTTACGAGCAGTACTTC.